The 15 T cell receptor beta chains in this list originate from one sample, sequenced in a study of T cells in Graves' hyperthyroidism and ophthalmopathy. RNA transcripts were the template for amplifying TCR beta CDR3 regions. The TCR CDR3 first-round RT-PCR relied on the HTBI primer set. TCRdb re-called the multiplex PCR reads with MiXCR, one entry per CDR3 protein. This table has a few hundred thousand distinct CDR3 sequences, over 45% appearing once. The sequenced sample consisted of peripheral blood or thyroid tissue (not recorded which). These receptors originate from an adult woman with Graves' disease, either hyperthyroidism or ophthalmopathy (not recorded which).

This clonotype has at least ten counts. This chain uses TRBV5-1 with TRBJ1-5; D is possibly TRBD1 (5 bases). V lost 3 bases and J 3 bases, leaving 10 bases between the germline ends. Germline CDR1 and CDR2: SGHRS and YFSETQ. The CDR3 runs to 14 residues. In nucleotides, the CDR3 is TGCGCCAGCAGCTGGGACGGATTCAATCAGCCCCAGCATTTT. Its protein product is CASSWDGFNQPQHF.

This clonotype has ten or more counts. The gene calls are TRBV5-1 and TRBJ2-7; no clear D gene. Germline CDR1 and CDR2: SGHRS and YFSETQ. V was trimmed by 1 base and J by 6 bases, leaving 20 bases between them. The CDR3 has 16 amino acids. This chain's CDR3 is CASSLMYPEYTSEQYF. DNA of the CDR3: TGCGCCAGCAGCTTGATGTATCCGGAGTACACGAGCGAGCAGTACTTC. The entire variable domain, with the rest obtained from reference TRBV5-1 and TRBJ2-7, is as follows: KAGVTQTPRYLIKTRGQQVTLSCSPISGHRSVSWYQQTPGQGLQFLFEYFSETQRNKGNFPGRFSGRQFSNSRSEMNVSTLELGDSALYLCASSLMYPEYTSEQYFGPGTRLTVT.

V is TRBV29-1 and J is TRBJ2-7, with TRBD2 identical over 7 bases. The V gene end was trimmed by 3 bases and the J gene end by 4 bases; junction bases not matched to a gene: 9. The CDR3 consists of 14 residues. Germline V gene lookup returns CDR1 SQVTM and CDR2 ANQGSEA. The CDR3 protein is CSVDPRGSRYEQYF. Here the CDR3 DNA reads TGCAGCGTTGATCCGCGCGGGAGTAGGTACGAGCAGTACTTC.

The V gene is TRBV29-1, the J gene TRBJ2-2; D not resolved. The CDR3 sequence is 12 residues long. V lost 8 bases, J lost 0 bases, and 7 bases lay in between. The V gene's germline CDR1 is SQVTM and CDR2 ANQGSEA. As DNA, the CDR3 is TGCAGCCTCATGGCGAACACCGGGGAGCTGTTTTTT. Translated: CSLMANTGELFF.

The chain is built from TRBV7-9 and TRBJ1-3; 10 nucleotides line up with TRBD1. Germline V gene lookup returns CDR1 SEHNR and CDR2 FQNEAQ (reference sequence). The CDR3 has 17 amino acids. V lost 4 bases and J lost 1; bases outside the gene matches: 7. The CDR3 region is CASSSPKGQGSGNTIYF. Here the CDR3 DNA reads TGTGCCAGCAGCTCACCAAAGGGACAGGGGTCTGGAAACACCATATATTTT.

This clonotype was seen many times. The gene calls are TRBV5-1 and TRBJ2-7; D unresolved. From germline, CDR1 is SGHRS and CDR2 YFSETQ. V was pared by 0 bases and J by 2 bases, with 18 bases between. There are 17 residues in the CDR3. The CDR3 reads CASSLGPSLGMTYEQYF. DNA of the CDR3: TGCGCCAGCAGCTTGGGCCCCTCCCTTGGGATGACCTACGAGCAGTACTTC.

Many counts were recorded for this clonotype. The chain carries TRBV7-8 and TRBJ2-5; D is possibly TRBD2 (6 bases). In germline, CDR1 is SGHVS, CDR2 FQNEAQ. The CDR3 contains 13 residues. V lost 8 bases and J 2 bases, leaving 12 bases between the germline ends. CDR3 in DNA: TGTGCCAGCGTAGGGCGGGAACAAGAGACCCAGTACTTC. Its translation is CASVGREQETQYF.

About this clonotype itself: A read error may produce the germline difference seen at one junction end. This rearrangement joins TRBV6-5 to TRBJ2-6, with 8 bases that match TRBD1. Per the germline V gene, CDR1 is MNHEY and CDR2 is SVGAGI. CDR3 length: 17 amino acids. In DNA, the CDR3 is TGTGCCACCAGTGAAAGGACAGGGAAGACCGGGGCCAACGTCCTGACTTTC. It encodes CATSERTGKTGANVLTF.

This clonotype was counted once. J is TRBJ2-5 and V is TRBV5-6, with TRBD1 identical over 8 bases. This CDR3 has 15 amino acids. Germline lookup yields CDR1 SGHDT and CDR2 YYEEEE. The V and J ends lost 4 bases and 3 bases, in that order; junction bases with no gene match: 8. The CDR3 is CASSPTGVGKETQYF. DNA for the CDR3: TGTGCCAGCAGCCCGACAGGGGTAGGGAAAGAGACCCAGTACTTC. Based on the CDR3 plus reference TRBV5-6 and TRBJ2-5, the full variable domain is DAGVTQSPTHLIKTRGQQVTLRCSPKSGHDTVSWYQQALGQGPQFIFQYYEEEERQRGNFPDRFSGHQFPNYSSELNVNALLLGDSALYLCASSPTGVGKETQYFGPGTRLLVL.

The table lists this clonotype with many counts. The chain links TRBV11-2 to TRBJ2-7, with D perhaps matching TRBD2 (5 bases). The CDR3 has 14 residues. V lost 5 bases, J lost 5 bases, and 16 bases lay in between. CDR1 and CDR2 from the germline V gene are SGHAT and FQNNGV. The CDR3 protein is CASSKVVFGDEQYF. CDR3 DNA: TGTGCCAGCAGCAAGGTCGTTTTCGGGGACGAGCAGTACTTC.

This chain uses TRBV7-9 with TRBJ2-5, with 7 bases aligning to TRBD1. After removal of 6 bases from V and 0 bases from J, the junction contained 7 bases not matched to a gene. The CDR3 is made up of 15 amino acids. Germline lookup yields CDR1 SEHNR and CDR2 FQNEAQ (reference sequence). The CDR3: CASSVDRAYQETQYF. Written as DNA, the CDR3 is TGTGCCAGCAGTGTAGACAGGGCCTACCAAGAGACCCAGTACTTC. The variable domain in full, completed from reference TRBV7-9 and TRBJ2-5, reads DTGVSQNPRHKITKRGQNVTFRCDPISEHNRLYWYRQTLGQGPEFLTYFQNEAQLEKSRLLSDRFSAERPKGSFSTLEIQRTEQGDSAMYLCASSVDRAYQETQYFGPGTRLLVL.

The gene calls are TRBV2 and TRBJ2-7, with D tentatively TRBD2 (5 bases). V was pared by 8 bases and J by 0 bases, with 14 bases between. From germline, CDR1 is SNHLY and CDR2 FYNNEI. CDR3 size: 14 residues. In DNA, the CDR3 is TGTGCCAGCGTCCTTAGCGCCCTCTCCTACGAGCAGTACTTC. Its translation is CASVLSALSYEQYF.

The chain is built from TRBV20-1 and TRBJ1-4, with D uncertain. Trimming removed 3 bases from V and 7 bases from J, with 15 bases in between. CDR1 is DFQATT and CDR2 is SNEGSKA in the germline V gene (reference sequence). The CDR3 consists of 14 residues. CDR3 coding DNA: TGCAGTGCTAGTTATCGGGGAGGAGGTGAAAAACTGTTTTTT. Translating gives CSASYRGGGEKLFF.

About this clonotype itself: Germline and junction disagree at one end, which may indicate a read error. This chain joins TRBV2 and TRBJ2-5; D might be TRBD1 or TRBD2, each matching 6 bases. The germline CDR1 and CDR2 sequences are SNHLY and FYNNEI. This CDR3 comprises 13 residues. CDR3 protein: CASSLAGVLAYSF. CDR3 DNA sequence: TGTGCCAGCAGTTTAGCAGGGGTGCTAGCGTACTCCTTC.

This clonotype was observed at least ten times. The rearrangement links TRBV29-1 to TRBJ2-6; no clear D. Germline V lookup: CDR1 SQVTM, CDR2 ANQGSEA. This CDR3 is built from 14 residues. V was pared by 4 bases and J by 0 bases, with 7 bases between. The DNA of the CDR3 is TGCAGCGTTGCGGCCGACTCTGGGGCCAACGTCCTGACTTTC. Its translation: CSVAADSGANVLTF.